This passage covers 28 T cell receptor beta chains from one sample sequenced in a study of OX40 agonist ivuxolimab in advanced cancers. Method: immunoSEQ multiplex PCR; TCRdb's copy keeps in-frame clones and lacks some. The table has some 140,000 clones, about nine tenths seen once. The material sequenced was CD4+ or CD8+ T cells sorted from blood, taken in a trial of the OX40 agonist ivuxolimab. The receptors shown here come from an adult with an advanced solid tumor such as melanoma, head and neck, liver or kidney cancer.

This rearrangement joins TRBV4-2 to TRBJ2-7; no clear D. Germline V gene data show CDR1 as LGHNA and CDR2 as YNFKEQ. The CDR3 extends over 15 amino acids. Trimming cost V 4 bases and J 0 bases, with 13 bases left between them. CDR3 region: CASSPPGMGSYEQYF. The CDR3 coding sequence is TGTGCCAGCAGCCCCCCCGGAATGGGCTCCTACGAGCAGTACTTC.

This clone was detected only once. This rearrangement joins TRBV19 to TRBJ2-7, with 8 bases aligning to TRBD2. Germline CDR1 is LNHDA and CDR2 is SQIVND (reference sequence). The CDR3 covers 16 residues. V shed 7 bases, J shed 5 bases, and the junction held 16 bases outside the gene matches. The CDR3 loop is CASTRGRPGLGDEQYF. In DNA, the CDR3 is TGTGCCAGTACTCGGGGGCGACCGGGACTAGGAGACGAGCAGTACTTC.

V gene TRBV6-5 combines with J gene TRBJ2-5, with D maybe TRBD2 (8 bases). CDR3 length: 16 residues. Trimming pared 0 bases from V and 5 bases from J, leaving 16 bases between. Germline loops: CDR1 MNHEY, CDR2 SVGAGI. The CDR3 here is CASSYSGLGGPETQYF. In DNA, the CDR3 is TGTGCCAGCAGTTACTCGGGACTAGGGGGCCCGGAGACCCAGTACTTC.

The chain combines TRBV18 with TRBJ1-5; no reliable D call. Germline lookup yields CDR1 KGHSH and CDR2 LQKENI. The length of the CDR3 is 15 residues. V lost 6 bases and J 2 bases, leaving 14 bases between the germline ends. CDR3 DNA sequence: TGTGCCAGCTCTCAACAAGGGTCGGGCAATCAGCCCCAGCATTTT. Its translation: CASSQQGSGNQPQHF.

This chain links TRBV18 with TRBJ1-2; D gene ambiguous. Germline V gene sequence: CDR1 KGHSH, CDR2 LQKENI. Trimming cost V 4 bases and J 3 bases, with 15 bases left between them. This CDR3 is 15 amino acids long. The CDR3 loop reads CASSLLQEIDYGYTF. Here the CDR3 DNA reads TGTGCCAGCTCACTCCTGCAGGAGATAGACTATGGCTACACCTTC.

This chain links TRBV28 with TRBJ2-7; no clear D. The CDR3 sequence is 11 residues long. Germline V gives CDR1 MDHEN, CDR2 SYDVKM. Between the trimmed V and J ends, which lost 5 bases and 6 bases, there was a span of 8 bases. The DNA of the CDR3 is TGTGCCAGCAGTACCGCCCTCGAGCAGTACTTC. It specifies CASSTALEQYF.

V gene TRBV15 combines with J gene TRBJ1-2; D not certain. V shed 0 bases and J shed 5 bases, with 10 bases lying between them. Germline CDR1 LNHNV, CDR2 YYDKDF (reference sequence). The CDR3 consists of 14 residues. The CDR3 nucleotides read TGTGCCACCAGCAGAGATGGAAACACTTATGGCTACACCTTC. It specifies CATSRDGNTYGYTF.

V is TRBV25-1 and J is TRBJ2-5, with TRBD1 identical over 8 bases. The V gene's germline CDR1 is MGHDK and CDR2 SYGVNS. V lost 0 bases and J lost 2; bases outside the gene matches: 11. The CDR3 runs to 18 residues. CDR3 DNA: TGTGCCAGCAGTGAATATGGGTCCCCAGGGGGCGAGCAAGAGACCCAGTACTTC. Translated: CASSEYGSPGGEQETQYF.

This rearrangement joins TRBV28 to TRBJ2-5; D tentatively fits TRBD1 or TRBD2 (6 bases each). The CDR3 covers 12 residues. Trimming pared 7 bases from V and 3 bases from J, leaving 9 bases between. Per the germline V gene, CDR1 is MDHEN and CDR2 is SYDVKM. The CDR3 spells CASMGGKETQYF. The CDR3 bases are TGTGCCAGCATGGGGGGCAAAGAGACCCAGTACTTC.

This clone was counted a few times. The chain has TRBV2 and TRBJ2-2; possible D gene TRBD1, 6 bases. V gave up 4 bases and J gave up 4 bases, with 10 bases separating them. The CDR3 runs 14 residues. Germline CDR1 is SNHLY and CDR2 is FYNNEI. CDR3 sequence (DNA): TGTGCCAGCAGTGGACAGGAACTCACCGGGGAGCTGTTTTTT. Translating gives CASSGQELTGELFF.

This chain connects TRBV10-3 to TRBJ2-7; the D gene is possibly TRBD1 (5 bases). CDR1 and CDR2 (germline): ENHRY, SYGVKD. Trimming removed 0 bases at V and 0 bases at J, with 9 bases between. The CDR3 covers 15 residues. The CDR3, as DNA: TGTGCCATCAGTGAGTCGGCAGGGTACTCCTACGAGCAGTACTTC. Its protein is CAISESAGYSYEQYF.

The V and J genes are TRBV14 and TRBJ1-1, with D possibly matching TRBD1 (6 bases). Germline loops: CDR1 SGHDN, CDR2 FVKESK. Trimming cost V 5 bases and J 5 bases, with 12 bases left between them. CDR3 length equals 13 residues. DNA for the CDR3: TGTGCCAGCAGCTGGGGAGGGGGGACTGAAGCTTTCTTT. This gives the protein CASSWGGGTEAFF.

The V gene is TRBV7-2, the J gene TRBJ2-3, with TRBD1 as a possible D gene (6 bases). The CDR3 has 14 amino acids. The germline V gene has CDR1 SGHTA and CDR2 FQGNSA. Deletions cut 3 bases from V and 9 bases from J, with 16 bases between. DNA for the CDR3: TGTGCCAGCAGCTTCGACCGACAGGACGTCACGCAGTATTTT. Translating it yields CASSFDRQDVTQYF.

The V and J genes are TRBV5-1 and TRBJ1-1, with 7 bases fitting TRBD1. V lost 4 bases and J lost 4; bases outside the gene matches: 7. This CDR3 spans 14 amino acids. CDR1 SGHRS and CDR2 YFSETQ come from the germline V gene. The CDR3 here is CASSLTGTGTEAFF. CDR3 in DNA: TGCGCCAGCAGCCTGACAGGGACGGGCACTGAAGCTTTCTTT.

V is TRBV5-1 and J is TRBJ2-2; 14 bases match TRBD2. The V and J ends lost 4 bases and 4 bases, in that order; junction bases with no gene match: 9. Germline loops: CDR1 SGHRS, CDR2 YFSETQ. This CDR3 spans 18 amino acids. The CDR3 region has the DNA TGCGCCAGCAGCCTAGGACTAGCGGGAGGTTCGGGCACCGGGGAGCTGTTTTTT. This encodes CASSLGLAGGSGTGELFF.

This clone was counted a single time. This sequence joins TRBV28 and TRBJ2-7; D may be TRBD2 (5 bases). Germline V gene lookup returns CDR1 MDHEN and CDR2 SYDVKM. V lost 8 bases, J lost 4 bases, and 6 bases lay in between. There are 10 residues in the CDR3. The chain's CDR3 is CASGLYEQYF. For the CDR3, the DNA is TGTGCCAGCGGACTTTACGAGCAGTACTTC.

V usage is TRBV7-2 and J usage is TRBJ2-1, with D possibly being TRBD1 (6 bases). The CDR3 length is 13 residues. Trimming cost V 9 bases and J 3 bases, with 12 bases left between them. The V gene's germline CDR1 is SGHTA and CDR2 FQGNSA. CDR3 sequence reads: CASGQWGYNEQFF. CDR3 in DNA: TGTGCCAGTGGACAGTGGGGCTACAATGAGCAGTTCTTC.

J is TRBJ2-1 and V is TRBV5-1, with D possibly being TRBD2 (6 bases). Trimming removed 0 bases at V and 4 bases at J, with 14 bases between. The CDR3 runs 16 residues. CDR1 is SGHRS and CDR2 is YFSETQ in the germline V gene. The CDR3 coding sequence is TGCGCCAGCAGCTTGGGAGGCGGGATAATGTACAATGAGCAGTTCTTC. Translation: CASSLGGGIMYNEQFF.

The chain links TRBV5-1 to TRBJ2-1, with 9 bases identical to TRBD1. This CDR3 spans 15 amino acids. Trimming cost V 0 bases and J 9 bases; bases outside gene matches: 7. Germline CDR1 is SGHRS and CDR2 is YFSETQ. The CDR3 is CASSLVTGGRGEQFF. The DNA of the CDR3 is TGCGCCAGCAGCTTGGTTACAGGGGGCAGGGGTGAGCAGTTCTTC.

The chain joins TRBV18 to TRBJ1-4; tentative D call: TRBD1 (5 bases). Germline lookup yields CDR1 KGHSH and CDR2 LQKENI. V lost 2 bases, J lost 3 bases, and 10 bases lay in between. The CDR3 has 15 amino acids. CDR3 DNA sequence: TGTGCCAGCTCACCATCCGGGGCAGCTAATGAAAAACTGTTTTTT. It translates to CASSPSGAANEKLFF.

V gene TRBV28 combines with J gene TRBJ2-5; 7 positions agree with TRBD2. V lost 7 bases to trimming and J lost 5 bases; unmatched junction nucleotides: 10. This CDR3 has 14 amino acids. Germline V gene lookup returns CDR1 MDHEN and CDR2 SYDVKM. The chain's CDR3 is CASTMAGAAETQYF. The CDR3 DNA sequence: TGTGCCAGCACGATGGCGGGAGCAGCCGAGACCCAGTACTTC.

The chain is built from TRBV5-4 and TRBJ1-2; D perhaps matches TRBD1 (6 bases). V shed 2 bases and J shed 2 bases, with 13 bases lying between them. CDR3 length equals 15 residues. In germline, CDR1 is SGHNT, CDR2 YYREEE (reference sequence). CDR3 coding DNA: TGTGCCAGCAGCTTCTCGGCCCAGGGGAACTATGGCTACACCTTC. It is translated as CASSFSAQGNYGYTF.

This chain links TRBV27 with TRBJ2-7, with D unclear. The CDR3 covers 10 residues. Germline V lookup: CDR1 MNHEY, CDR2 SMNVEV (reference sequence). V gave up 7 bases and J gave up 2 bases, with 3 bases separating them. The CDR3 sequence is CASITYEQYF. In DNA, the CDR3 is TGTGCCAGCATCACCTACGAGCAGTACTTC.

This chain connects TRBV18 to TRBJ2-1, with D uncertain. V gave up 5 bases and J gave up 0 bases, with 8 bases separating them. Germline values: CDR1 KGHSH, CDR2 LQKENI. The CDR3 contains 14 residues. The CDR3 loop is CASSTFSSYNEQFF. Here the CDR3 DNA reads TGTGCCAGCTCAACCTTTAGCTCCTACAATGAGCAGTTCTTC. Full variable domain (outside the CDR3, taken from reference TRBV18 and TRBJ2-1): NAGVMQNPRHLVRRRGQEARLRCSPMKGHSHVYWYRQLPEEGLKFMVYLQKENIIDESGMPKERFSAEFPKEGPSILRIQQVVRGDSAAYFCASSTFSSYNEQFFGPGTRLTVL.

The chain carries TRBV28 and TRBJ2-5; 13 nucleotides agree with TRBD2. Looked up from germline, CDR1 is MDHEN and CDR2 is SYDVKM. The CDR3 contains 17 residues. The V segment lost 3 bases and the J segment 4 bases; nucleotides outside the gene matches: 8. The CDR3 nucleotides are TGTGCCAGCAGTTTCCCATCCGGGACTAGCGGGATAGAGACCCAGTACTTC. It codes for CASSFPSGTSGIETQYF.

The CDR3 protein is CASSQEGTVRDTQYF. Here the CDR3 DNA reads TGTGCCAGCAGCCAAGAGGGGACAGTGAGGGATACGCAGTATTTT. V usage is TRBV14 and J usage is TRBJ2-3, with TRBD1 matching over 7 bases. V lost 0 bases to trimming and J lost 6 bases; unmatched junction nucleotides: 6. Germline loops: CDR1 SGHDN, CDR2 FVKESK. CDR3 length: 15 residues.

The chain uses TRBV5-6 and TRBJ2-2; either TRBD1 or TRBD2 may supply D (5 bases each). V shed 0 bases and J shed 3 bases, with 9 bases lying between them. This CDR3 is 15 amino acids long. Germline assignment: CDR1 SGHDT and CDR2 YYEEEE. The CDR3 region is CASSLEQDYTGELFF. The DNA for the CDR3 is TGTGCCAGCAGCTTGGAACAGGACTACACCGGGGAGCTGTTTTTT.

This sequence joins TRBV5-1 and TRBJ2-5; D unresolved. Per germline, CDR1 SGHRS and CDR2 YFSETQ. The ends were cut back, 2 bases at V and 5 bases at J, with 13 bases in the middle. This CDR3 has 14 residues. CDR3 DNA sequence: TGCGCCAGCAGCTTAGGCAATCTAAGGGAGACCCAGTACTTC. It codes for CASSLGNLRETQYF.